This T cell receptor beta chain was recorded in a study of radiotherapy plus CTLA-4 blockade in lung cancer. Whole-study context: In less than 20% of patients, objective responses were seen; roughly 30% had disease control. Whole-study results and caveats: Radiotherapy was combined with ipilimumab, and tumor-derived TCR clones then expanded in blood. Interferon-beta, together with early blood T cell clone dynamics, reportedly best predicted response.

This clone was observed a handful of times. Its antigen is as yet unknown. There are 15 residues in the CDR3. V gave up 0 bases and J gave up 6 bases, with 14 bases separating them. In germline, CDR1 is MNHEY, CDR2 SVGAGI. The repertoire was sequenced with immunoSEQ multiplex PCR; TCRdb's copy has only in-frame clones and lacks some. The top ten hold just under 8.5% of the sample, which has some 45,000 clones, 60% to 80% seen once. CTLA-4 blockade with ipilimumab, together with focal radiation, was given to patients with chemo-refractory metastatic non-small-cell lung cancer. V and J are TRBV6-5 and TRBJ1-1, with TRBD1 as a possible D gene (6 bases). Sequenced material: peripheral blood, taken from a patient treated with radiotherapy plus ipilimumab. The receptor was derived from a human donor with non-small cell lung cancer who had stable disease on radiotherapy plus ipilimumab. CDR3 in amino acids: CASSYSTGAGAEAFF. In DNA form, the CDR3 reads TGTGCCAGCAGTTACTCGACGGGGGCTGGCGCTGAAGCTTTCTTT.